This TCR beta chain derives from a study of cytomegalovirus exposure and HLA in healthy donors listed by TCRdb under 2017. Background for the entire study: In an earlier analysis of some 610 of the donors, roughly 300 Gb of sequence data and 120 million or so unique TCR beta sequences from approximately 180 million T cells were reported. An early release covering just under 650 HLA-typed donors comprised about 320 gigabases of sequencing data and approximately 80 million unique TCR sequences. The genetic ancestry cluster associated with self-reported Caucasian donors included about 84% of the 300 to 450 genotyped donors. The study was designed to test whether signatures of past pathogen exposure could be identified by cataloging public T cell receptors. Using immunosequencing, the study profiled T cell repertoires from about 610 subjects and related those repertoires to cytomegalovirus serostatus. A separate validation cohort of roughly 130 different subjects was used in addition to the approximately 700-subject first cohort. To predict cytomegalovirus infection status, the study combined high-throughput TCR immunosequencing, statistical association of individual TCRs with disease status, and machine learning. In a later analysis, previously published TCR beta repertoires from 500 to 750 donors were re-analyzed and high-resolution HLA genotyping was added so that TCR occurrence patterns could be studied. In the later analysis, no new phenotypic data were used to find candidate immune exposures; instead, reliance was placed on TCR beta sequences and their occurrence across donors. In an earlier analysis of several hundred of the donors, high-throughput TCR beta sequencing was used to judge whether each TCR beta V gene segment behaved as functional or pseudogenic. Donor age, sex, ethnicity and CMV serostatus were compiled together with the repertoire data. A later genetic analysis took genome-wide SNP genotypes for about 55% of the 666 donors and used that subset as a discovery cohort. All discovery cohort repertoires had been generated on a single sequencing platform. HLA typing covered class I and class II loci at four-digit resolution. The number of typed donors differed by locus: 629-630 for A, B, C, DRB1 and DQB1; approximately 520 for DQA1; around 610 for DPA1; and around 490 for DPB1. About 5 DR-DQ haplotypes were handled as single units for association and clustering, since linkage in the cohort was strong. Across 398 genotyped donors of the cohort, an average of roughly 250,000 unique TCR beta nucleotide sequences per donor were sequenced, and about a sixth of those sequences were non-productive. The study at large found these results: Presence/absence analyses assumed roughly uniform sequencing depth across donors, an assumption that may not hold. According to the authors, the approach could potentially be generalized to other disease states and immunological phenotypes. A few of the identified cytomegalovirus-associated TCR beta chains were confirmed in vitro to be specific for cytomegalovirus antigens. Correlated functional status among segregating V segments might be attributable to linkage disequilibrium, but an unknown experimental factor could not be ruled out. Broadly in line with IMGT annotations, most TCR beta V segments showed up in productive rearrangements about 90% or about 30% of the time in an earlier analysis of around 600 of the donors. A cluster of highly shared sequence variants was judged likely to be a technical artifact of the sequencing pipeline. The cohort was sequenced for TCR beta chains only, and without alpha or paired-chain data the features that could be detected were limited. Because counts were too low, more than 15 rarely observed V segments, including chromosome 9 orphons, were left out of the earlier analysis of 500 to 650 of the donors. Because HLA typing was missing for some donors at each locus, association tests included only the typed subset. The study listed 150 to 200 TCR beta chains as associated with cytomegalovirus. A further reported finding was that TCR beta sequences accurately predicted the HLA-A and HLA-B alleles for most subjects in the first cohort. A later analysis associated 16,951 TCR beta sequences with specific HLA alleles at a false discovery rate of 0.05. The only immune exposure information available for the cohort was CMV serostatus. When HLA alleles, especially DR and DQ, strongly co-occurred, attributing TCR associations to individual alleles was difficult. In a later genetic analysis, a missense DCLRE1C variant was associated with V-gene and J-gene trimming of TCR beta chains, and the association was replicated in an independent cohort. The classifier was reported to diagnose cytomegalovirus status with high specificity and sensitivity in both the original and validation cohorts. In a later genetic analysis, fewer N-insertions in productive TCRs were reported among donors in an Asian-associated ancestry cluster than the approximately 670-donor mean. According to a later analysis, most CMV-associated TCR beta chains appeared to be HLA-restricted, and the HLA associations seemed to be driven largely by CMV exposure. In a later analysis, the rate of TCR association differed among HLA loci, with DRB1 alleles having the most associated TCRs and HLA-C alleles having the fewest. In a later analysis, several top co-occurrence clusters were reported to appear linked to parvovirus B19, influenza, CMV and Epstein-Barr virus. Most TCR sequences were seen in very few donors, while some public TCRs were found in many individuals. Compared with equally common non-associated chains, HLA-associated TCR beta chains in a later analysis were more clonally expanded and had lower generation probabilities. Because the 87-base-pair reads could not distinguish some IMGT-functional V segments, including TRBV6-2 and TRBV6-3, those segments were excluded.

The receptor library was made with the immunoSEQ multiplex PCR assay. The multiplex PCR relied on a mix of 60 forward primers for TCR Vbeta segments and 13 reverse primers for TCR Jbeta segments. The CDR3 region of rearranged TCR beta genes was amplified from genomic DNA with a multiplex PCR assay. On the Illumina HiSeq System, the amplified TCR beta libraries were sequenced as 87-base-pair reads. Under the source paper's analysis protocol: A later analysis counted tens of millions of unique TCR beta chains across the 666 repertoires, and about 10 million of these chains were shared by at least two donors. Raw reads were error-corrected and collapsed into unique sequences with a nearest-neighbor algorithm that merged closely related sequences to remove PCR and sequencing errors. To assign V, D and J gene segments, CDR3 sequences were aligned to IMGT reference sequences. For a sequence to be retained, a match of at least six nucleotides to both a V gene segment and a J gene segment was required. Rearrangements were called productive when the CDR3 lacked stop codons and stayed in frame with V and J; all others were non-productive. CDR3 was defined according to IMGT convention as the region running from the second conserved V-encoded cysteine to the conserved J-encoded phenylalanine. The earlier analysis of 500 to 650 of the donors excluded any sequence lacking an unambiguous match to a single V gene segment. In an earlier analysis of approximately 550 of the donors, V segments were called functional above 56.7% productive rearrangements and were called segregating when the between-donor standard deviation exceeded 5%. A statistical classification framework was developed to diagnose cytomegalovirus status using the catalog of TCR beta chain sequences. In a later analysis, V and J genes were assigned by comparing TCR nucleotide sequences against IMGT/GENE-DB human TR gene sequences. In a later analysis, CDR3 sequences and most-parsimonious VDJ recombination scenarios were assigned using the TCRdist pipeline. In a later analysis, every TCR beta chain was defined by the combination of its CDR3 amino acid sequence and its V-gene family, and reads without a unique V-gene family were dropped. To address suspected cross-contamination and a sequencing artifact, a later analysis removed 450 to 700 highly shared, low-generation-probability nucleotide sequences. A later analysis calculated a clonal expansion index for each public chain from normalized within-repertoire ranks of inferred template counts. In a later analysis, generation probabilities were computed using a VDJ recombination model fitted to out-of-frame rearrangements, and the results were checked against IGoR. A later analysis scored TCR-TCR, TCR-HLA and TCR-CMV co-occurrence with hypergeometric tests, applying a repertoire-size bias correction to TCR pairs. In a later analysis, false discovery rates were estimated by permuting HLA or CMV assignments 20 times. In a later analysis, co-occurring TCRs were grouped using DBSCAN, and TCRdist sequence similarity was added for clustering within HLA-allele-positive subsets. For co-occurrence clustering, repertoires with fewer than 30,000 or more than 120,000 public chains were excluded, along with 4 to 6 repertoires with anomalous nucleotide sharing. Sourced from immuneACCESS, this table was stored by TCRdb with only in-frame sequences that have V and J called. A share of the clones is absent; for the studies checked, an unresolved V gene accounts for under half, and the remainder has no known explanation. V, J and clone size are those of that table, while D and trimming were read from the DNA. The sample records some 190,000 clones, around 86% of which are singletons. Approximately 1.7% of the sample goes to the ten largest clones.

In the case of this clone: Its antigen remains undetermined. One base away there is no much larger clone; base qualities are not given.

The germline V gene supplies CDR1 SGHDN and CDR2 FVKESK. The CDR3 measures 16 amino acids from cysteine to phenylalanine. Here the CDR3 DNA is all that survives: 48 bases in frame from base 1. After removal of 1 base from V and 5 bases from J, the junction retains 9 bases not matched to a gene. In total, approximately 700 healthy bone marrow donors made up the cohort. All cohort members were sampled while nominally healthy, although unrecorded immune exposures were likely present. The donor tested CMV seronegative and was one of the 352 seronegative cohort members. Every donor gave a peripheral blood sample, and the peripheral blood mononuclear cells from that sample were used for TCR beta sequencing. Genomic DNA extraction from the blood cell samples was performed with the Qiagen DNeasy Blood Extraction Kit.

This receptor chain uses TRBV14 and TRBJ2-5; 8 bases in the junction line up with TRBD2. The TCR comes from a woman younger than 30 in good health and CMV-seronegative. The sequenced sample consisted of PBMCs. The CDR3 reads CASSQGGLAGFETQYF. The nucleotide sequence reads as follows: TGTGCCAGCAGCCAAGGCGGACTAGCCGGTTTTGAGACCCAGTACTTC.